The 23 T cell receptor beta chains listed next were all sequenced from one sample in a study of shared clonotypes between healthy human individuals. Method: immunoSEQ multiplex PCR; TCRdb's copy keeps in-frame clones and lacks some. The sample contains over a million clones, about 80% of which appear only once. Sequencing was carried out using memory CD4+ T cells from PBMCs. Subset of the sample: CD45RA-negative fraction. Receptor source: a man in his late teens or twenties in good health. Some clones in this sample may be carry-over from other donors' samples.

V is TRBV27 and J is TRBJ1-1; D perhaps matches TRBD1 (5 bases). Germline loops: CDR1 MNHEY, CDR2 SMNVEV (reference sequence). CDR3 length: 14 residues. Trimming took off 4 bases at V and 3 bases at J, with 12 bases between the two ends. The CDR3 sequence: CASSSAGTDTEAFF. CDR3 bases: TGTGCCAGCAGTTCGGCCGGGACGGACACTGAAGCTTTCTTT.

V and J are TRBV11-2 and TRBJ2-1, with unresolved D. CDR1 and CDR2 (germline): SGHAT, FQNNGV. Trimming stripped 1 base from V and 11 bases from J, with 12 bases between. This CDR3 region has 13 residues. CDR3 in amino acids: CASSLVVSRQQFF. The CDR3 bases are TGTGCCAGCAGCTTAGTCGTCAGTAGACAGCAGTTCTTC.

The V gene is TRBV7-3, the J gene TRBJ2-3; D not resolved. CDR3 length: 16 amino acids. Trimming stripped 0 bases from V and 4 bases from J, with 14 bases between. Germline CDR1 reads SGHTA; CDR2 reads FQGTGA. CDR3 bases: TGTGCCAGCAGCTTAACGACTTACCCGCCGGCAGATACGCAGTATTTT. It encodes CASSLTTYPPADTQYF.

The rearrangement uses TRBV9 and TRBJ2-1, with a weak D call TRBD2 (6 bases). V was shortened by 4 bases and J by 2 bases, with 16 bases between the two germline ends. The CDR3 extends over 16 amino acids. Germline CDR1 SGDLS, CDR2 YYNGEE. This CDR3 is CASSTGGALTYNEQFF. The CDR3 DNA sequence: TGTGCCAGCAGCACCGGAGGGGCCCTCACCTACAATGAGCAGTTCTTC.

The J gene is TRBJ2-7, the V gene TRBV28; TRBD1 matches 7 bases. This CDR3 spans 15 amino acids. Germline V gene lookup returns CDR1 MDHEN and CDR2 SYDVKM. The J segment lost 4 bases and the V segment lost 5 bases, leaving 11 bases of the junction unmatched. This CDR3 is CASSTPGTAYYEQYF. In DNA form, the CDR3 reads TGTGCCAGCAGTACCCCCGGGACAGCGTATTACGAGCAGTACTTC.

This clone was seen a single time. This rearrangement joins TRBV5-1 to TRBJ1-2; 7 bases are shared with TRBD1. Germline CDR1 and CDR2: SGHRS and YFSETQ. This CDR3 spans 18 amino acids. Trimming took 1 base from V and 5 from J; bases not matched to a gene: 17. CDR3 protein: CASSLYSGQTPSWYGYTF. The CDR3 bases are TGCGCCAGCAGCTTGTATTCGGGACAGACCCCTTCTTGGTATGGCTACACCTTC.

The chain uses TRBV5-1 and TRBJ2-7, with 7 positions matching TRBD1. Germline V gene lookup returns CDR1 SGHRS and CDR2 YFSETQ. The CDR3 extends over 16 amino acids. V shed 2 bases, J shed 1 base, and the junction held 9 bases outside the gene matches. CDR3 protein: CASSFRTGGISYEQYF. CDR3 DNA: TGCGCCAGCAGCTTCCGGACAGGCGGCATATCCTACGAGCAGTACTTC.

The chain couples TRBV7-2 to TRBJ1-5; D unresolved. Germline loops: CDR1 SGHTA, CDR2 FQGNSA. The CDR3 loop spans 16 amino acids. Trimming took 5 bases from V and 0 from J, leaving 14 bases between them. CDR3 coding DNA: TGTGCCAGCAGCCCCCAGGCAGGTTATAGCAATCAGCCCCAGCATTTT. Its translation is CASSPQAGYSNQPQHF.

On this clone itself: A read error is possible here, since a much larger clone lies one base away. The chain joins TRBV5-4 to TRBJ2-5; D remains ambiguous. The germline CDR1 and CDR2 sequences are SGHNT and YYREEE (reference sequence). Trimming removed 4 bases at V and 5 bases at J, with 6 bases between. CDR3 size: 11 residues. CDR3 amino acids: CASSQMETQYF. The DNA of the CDR3 is TGTGCCAGCAGCCAGATGGAGACCCAGTACTTC.

This rearrangement joins TRBV28 to TRBJ2-5; unclear D gene. The CDR3 is 14 residues long. Germline assignment: CDR1 MDHEN and CDR2 SYDVKM. Trimming took 2 bases from V and 5 from J, leaving 12 bases between them. The CDR3 here is CASSLTQAGETQYF. The CDR3 bases are TGTGCCAGCAGTTTAACCCAGGCCGGGGAGACCCAGTACTTC.

The chain has TRBV7-2 and TRBJ2-7; maybe TRBD2 (5 bases). Between the trimmed V and J ends, which lost 4 bases and 2 bases, there was a span of 15 bases. Looked up from germline, CDR1 is SGHTA and CDR2 is FQGNSA. The CDR3 has 15 amino acids. The chain's CDR3 is CASSWAVGDAYEQYF. The CDR3 bases are TGTGCCAGCAGCTGGGCCGTGGGAGACGCCTACGAGCAGTACTTC.

The chain uses TRBV4-3 and TRBJ2-2; possible D gene TRBD1, 5 bases. This CDR3 is built from 16 residues. The V end lost 0 bases, the J end lost 3 bases, and 11 bases lay between the germline ends. Per the germline V gene, CDR1 is LGHNA and CDR2 is YSLEER. For the CDR3, the DNA is TGCGCCAGCAGCCAAGATCAGGGCTGGGACACCGGGGAGCTGTTTTTT. Its protein is CASSQDQGWDTGELFF.

This clone was detected once. The chain uses TRBV11-2 and TRBJ2-1, with 12 bases matching TRBD2. The CDR3 totals 19 residues. Losses at the gene ends were 1 base for V and 3 bases for J; bases not matched to a gene: 10. From germline, CDR1 is SGHAT and CDR2 FQNNGV. DNA of the CDR3: TGTGCCAGCAGCTTAGTCCTGACTAGCGGGAGCACGTTCTACAATGAGCAGTTCTTC. Residues: CASSLVLTSGSTFYNEQFF.

The rearrangement joins TRBV5-5 to TRBJ2-5; 13 bases map to TRBD2. The CDR3 is 13 residues long. Germline trimming cut 5 bases from V and 9 bases from J; bases unmatched to any gene: 4. Looked up from germline, CDR1 is SGHKS and CDR2 is YYEKEE (reference sequence). The CDR3 region has the DNA TGTGCCAGCAGTCTACTAGCGGGAGGGCCCCAGTACTTC. Translation gives CASSLLAGGPQYF.

This chain links TRBV6-1 with TRBJ2-3; D perhaps matches TRBD2 (6 bases). CDR3 length equals 13 residues. Between the trimmed V and J ends, which lost 7 bases and 6 bases, there was a span of 14 bases. CDR1 is MNHNS and CDR2 is SASEGT in the germline V gene. The CDR3 DNA reads TGTGCCAGCACCCAGAGCGGGCTGGATACGCAGTATTTT. Translated, it gives CASTQSGLDTQYF.

The chain links TRBV6-5 to TRBJ2-2; D ambiguous. Trimming stripped 6 bases from V and 3 bases from J, with 5 bases between. This CDR3 comprises 12 residues. Germline V lookup: CDR1 MNHEY, CDR2 SVGAGI. The CDR3 is CASRGDTGELFF. In DNA, the CDR3 is TGTGCCAGCAGGGGTGACACCGGGGAGCTGTTTTTT.

This chain links TRBV6-6 with TRBJ2-1, with 7 bases that match TRBD1. This CDR3 spans 15 amino acids. Trimming removed 6 bases from V and 3 bases from J; junction bases left unmatched: 8. In germline, CDR1 is MNHNY, CDR2 SVGAGI (reference sequence). CDR3 amino acids: CASSDRAEYYNEQFF. DNA of the CDR3: TGTGCCAGCAGCGACAGGGCAGAGTACTACAATGAGCAGTTCTTC.

CDR3 sequence: CASGQTANTEAFF. The DNA for the CDR3 is TGTGCCAGCGGACAGACAGCGAACACTGAAGCTTTCTTT. The chain combines TRBV7-3 with TRBJ1-1; TRBD1 might be the D (6 bases). Germline V CDR1 and CDR2: SGHTA, FQGTGA. Between the trimmed V and J ends, which lost 8 bases and 1 base, there was a span of 11 bases. This CDR3 contains 13 residues. The variable domain in full, completed from reference TRBV7-3 and TRBJ1-1, reads GAGVSQTPSNKVTEKGKYVELRCDPISGHTALYWYRQSLGQGPEFLIYFQGTGAADDSGLPNDRFFAVRPEGSVSTLKIQRTERGDSAVYLCASGQTANTEAFFGQGTRLTVV.

The chain joins TRBV7-8 to TRBJ1-5, with 7 bases that match TRBD1. The CDR3 contains 15 residues. The V gene end was trimmed by 5 bases and the J gene end by 1 base; junction bases not matched to a gene: 5. Germline lookup yields CDR1 SGHVS and CDR2 FQNEAQ. Here the CDR3 reads CASSAVQGSNQPQHF. The CDR3 DNA reads TGTGCCAGCAGCGCAGTACAGGGGAGCAATCAGCCCCAGCATTTT.

V is TRBV4-1 and J is TRBJ2-7; no definite D call. Trimming shortened V by 4 bases and J by 0 bases, and 13 bases separated the two germline ends. CDR3 size: 15 residues. Germline V gives CDR1 MGHRA, CDR2 YSYEKL. The CDR3 DNA follows: TGCGCCAGCAGCCCTTATTATTCTGCCTCCTACGAGCAGTACTTC. Its translation: CASSPYYSASYEQYF.

The V and J genes are TRBV5-4 and TRBJ2-7; either TRBD1 or TRBD2 may fit D (5 bases each). Trimming removed 4 bases at V and 0 bases at J, with 11 bases between. This CDR3 has 14 amino acids. Germline V gene data show CDR1 as SGHNT and CDR2 as YYREEE (reference sequence). The CDR3 reads CASSPQGPSYEQYF. CDR3 nucleotides: TGTGCCAGCAGCCCCCAGGGACCCTCCTACGAGCAGTACTTC.

The chain combines TRBV30 with TRBJ2-7; 7 bases are a match to TRBD2. Trimming cost V 3 bases and J 5 bases; bases outside gene matches: 4. The germline CDR1 and CDR2 sequences are GTSNPN and SVGIG (reference sequence). The CDR3 sequence is 12 residues long. The CDR3 region has the DNA TGTGCCTGGAGCGCTAGCGGAGACGAGCAGTACTTC. This encodes CAWSASGDEQYF.

J is TRBJ2-1 and V is TRBV5-1; maybe TRBD2 (6 bases). Trimming left V 2 bases short and J 8 bases short, with 23 bases between. Per the germline V gene, CDR1 is SGHRS and CDR2 is YFSETQ. The CDR3 is made up of 17 amino acids. DNA of the CDR3: TGCGCCAGCAGCTTCTATCCCCGGGTTGGAGGGAGCGATGAGCAGTTCTTC. This codes for CASSFYPRVGGSDEQFF. The full variable domain, its missing parts supplied by reference TRBV5-1 and TRBJ2-1, is KAGVTQTPRYLIKTRGQQVTLSCSPISGHRSVSWYQQTPGQGLQFLFEYFSETQRNKGNFPGRFSGRQFSNSRSEMNVSTLELGDSALYLCASSFYPRVGGSDEQFFGPGTRLTVL.